This TCR beta chain appears in the sequencing data of a study of T cell responses to AZD1222 COVID-19 vaccine. Background on the study: Whether given at about 4 or about 12 weeks, second doses were pooled.

V shed 4 bases and J 5 bases; nucleotides not matched to a gene: 12. Germline V gene sequence: CDR1 SGDLS, CDR2 YYNGEE. The CDR3 is 16 residues long. Profiling relied on immunoSEQ multiplex PCR, and the TCRdb table lists in-frame clones only, not all of them. The data show fewer than 200,000 clones, around 90% seen once. Study-level points and caveats: Unmutated variant regions reportedly attract nearly half of all spike-specific TCRs.

Notes on this clone: Its antigen is as yet unknown.

The sequences come from peripheral blood, collected on day 0 of AZD1222 vaccination. The chain has TRBV9 and TRBJ2-5; 9 bases align to TRBD2. This sequence was found in an adult in good health. The chain's CDR3 is CASSPLGSGGMETQYF. DNA of the CDR3: TGTGCCAGCAGCCCCCTGGGCAGCGGGGGGATGGAGACCCAGTACTTC.